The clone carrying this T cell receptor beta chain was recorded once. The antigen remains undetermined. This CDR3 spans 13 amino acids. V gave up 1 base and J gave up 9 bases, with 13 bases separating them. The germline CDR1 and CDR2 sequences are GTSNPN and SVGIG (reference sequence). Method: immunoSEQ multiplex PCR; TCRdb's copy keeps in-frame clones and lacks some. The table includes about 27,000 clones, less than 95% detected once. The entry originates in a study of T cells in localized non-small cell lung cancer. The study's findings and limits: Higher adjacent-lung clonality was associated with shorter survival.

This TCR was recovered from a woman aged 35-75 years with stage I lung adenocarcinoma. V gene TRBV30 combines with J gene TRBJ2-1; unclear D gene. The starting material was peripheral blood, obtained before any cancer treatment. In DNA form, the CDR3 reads TGTGCCTGGAGTGACCCCCTGGCTGGTGAGCAGTTCTTC. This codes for CAWSDPLAGEQFF.